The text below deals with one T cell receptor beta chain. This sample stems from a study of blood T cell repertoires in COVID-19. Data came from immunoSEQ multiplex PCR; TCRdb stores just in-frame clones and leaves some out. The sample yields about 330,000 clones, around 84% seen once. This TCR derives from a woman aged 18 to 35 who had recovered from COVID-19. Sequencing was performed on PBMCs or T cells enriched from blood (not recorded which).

CDR3 DNA: TGTGCCAGCAGCTTAGGCTCTAGCGGGAGAATCGATGAGCAGTTCTTC. As protein: CASSLGSSGRIDEQFF. The chain recombines TRBV13 with TRBJ2-1, with 10 bases identical to TRBD2. The V gene end was trimmed by 0 bases and the J gene end by 8 bases; junction bases not matched to a gene: 7. The germline V gene has CDR1 PRHDT and CDR2 FYEKMQ (reference sequence). The CDR3 totals 16 residues.